Listed below are T cell receptor beta chains from one sample, sequenced in a study of blood T cell repertoires in COVID-19. Method: immunoSEQ multiplex PCR; TCRdb's copy keeps in-frame clones and lacks some. The data contain over 90,000 clones, around 72% of them singletons. Sample: peripheral blood. All receptors derive from a man between 65 and 80 years old with COVID-19, enrolled during active disease. The conserved cysteine and the conserved F or W are not part of the CDR3 here. Size is stated for part of the rows, as once, few or many counts, or as a class when the clone is expanded.

v_gene,abundance,j_gene,len,CDR3aa
TRBV19,NA,TRBJ1-1,11,ASSPTGGYSAF
TRBV18,NA,TRBJ2-4,14,ASSPPVSLAKNIQY
TRBV28,NA,TRBJ2-7,14,ASSGASGSFSYEQY
TRBV9,NA,TRBJ1-2,11,ASSVTVSGGYT
TRBV7-3,NA,TRBJ1-3,11,ASSLDYGNTIY
TRBV18,NA,TRBJ2-5,15,ASSPPGGTALGETQY
TRBV11-1,many,TRBJ2-1,13,ASSLSPGVDNEQF
TRBV21-1,NA,TRBJ2-1,14,ASSKPRQGLYNEQF
TRBV28,once,TRBJ1-1,12,ASRKWGENIEAF
TRBV3-1/TRBV3-2,NA,TRBJ1-1,13,ASSLNQGARTEAF
TRBV7-2,NA,TRBJ1-1,13,ASSLSGSGTTEAF
TRBV5-1,NA,TRBJ2-2,14,ASSLGQGAGTGELF
TRBV5-1,NA,TRBJ2-5,14,ASSFPGQGARETQY
TRBV5-6,NA,TRBJ1-2,12,ASSPGQGLGGYT
TRBV2,NA,TRBJ2-7,13,ASSAGTSGSYEQY
TRBV5-5,NA,TRBJ2-2,13,ASRTGTGGGGELF
TRBV6-6,NA,TRBJ2-1,16,ASSQRTSGPNPDNEQF
TRBV9,once,TRBJ2-1,13,ASSLSLGEFNEQF
TRBV19,once,TRBJ1-3,13,ASSASAGALNTIY
TRBV6-2/TRBV6-3,NA,TRBJ2-3,14,ASSYRGILSTDTQY
TRBV3-1/TRBV3-2,NA,TRBJ1-3,14,ASSQADRGPGNTIY
TRBV7-9,NA,TRBJ2-3,12,ASNMPSSTDTQY
TRBV4-2,NA,TRBJ2-2,11,ASSQAYTGELF
TRBV15,NA,TRBJ2-1,13,ATSRDPASYNEQF
TRBV5-1,NA,TRBJ2-1,12,ASSLAPGVNEQF
TRBV10-3,NA,TRBJ2-7,13,AISESGQGAIGQY
TRBV5-6,NA,TRBJ1-1,14,ASSFRDRGYLTEAF
TRBV24-1,few,TRBJ1-5,12,ATSVGQGSQPQH
TRBV19,NA,TRBJ2-1,15,ASSPGLAANSYNEQF
TRBV21-1,NA,TRBJ1-1,14,ASSKVRDRGLTEAF
TRBV5-4,NA,TRBJ2-5,15,ASSATSGGRAFRTQY
TRBV5-4,NA,TRBJ2-5,13,ASSWGQGFGETQY
TRBV19,NA,TRBJ2-1,14,ASSIIGSGSHNEQF
TRBV2,NA,TRBJ2-3,13,ASSGQGQGTDTQY
TRBV28,NA,TRBJ2-6,14,ASSLTGFSGANVLT
TRBV3-1/TRBV3-2,once,TRBJ2-3,13,ASSQDRGRTDTQY
TRBV19,NA,TRBJ2-2,15,ASSTHLAGVVTGELF
TRBV4-2,NA,TRBJ2-1,13,ASSPRLLRDNEQF
TRBV18,NA,TRBJ1-6,13,ASSPRAGNNSPLH
TRBV3-1/TRBV3-2,NA,TRBJ2-1,12,ASSGTSQNNEQF
TRBV6-5,NA,TRBJ1-1,14,ASSYPPGAPNTEAF
TRBV24-1,NA,TRBJ2-1,14,ATSDRTSGSFDEQF
TRBV3-1/TRBV3-2,NA,TRBJ2-1,11,ASSQGTYNEQF
TRBV28,few,TRBJ1-6,14,ASSFPGTAKQLTLH
TRBV7-2,NA,TRBJ2-1,9,ASSLGGEQF
TRBV5-4,NA,TRBJ1-2,11,ASSLAGGKGYT
TRBV18,few,TRBJ1-1,11,ASSSARRTEAF
TRBV4-2,NA,TRBJ1-2,13,ASSQDMGRDYGYT
TRBV9,NA,TRBJ2-3,13,ASSVGSAGTDTQY
TRBV4-1,NA,TRBJ2-7,12,ASSQARGQYEQY
TRBV7-2,NA,TRBJ2-2,13,ASSLGGLASGELF
TRBV28,NA,TRBJ2-3,13,ASSPQGSGTDTQY
TRBV10-3,NA,TRBJ2-7,11,AIRVGTAYEQY